The following is a TCR beta chain sequence with its context. Its target is unknown. cDNA reverse transcribed from extracted RNA served as the sequencing template. Only in-frame clones appear in the TCRdb table, and some are missing; sequencing was by immunoSEQ multiplex PCR. Of roughly 210,000 clones listed, around 43% are singletons. V shed 1 base and J 12 bases; nucleotides not matched to a gene: 9. The germline V gene has CDR1 SGHDN and CDR2 FVKESK. The CDR3 spans 14 residues. This entry comes from a study of CD8+ T cells in alopecia areata. For the study at large: Treated patients were given 5 to 10 mg oral tofacitinib twice daily. Study-level results: Numerous clones, expanded in lesions, remained in scalp and blood during tofacitinib. Mouse data revealed clearer TCR sharing than patient data did, a gap possibly tied to HLA.

As to treatment: oral pan-JAK inhibitor, 5-10 mg twice daily. V is TRBV14 and J is TRBJ2-1, with 7 bases identical to TRBD2. This receptor was identified in a human donor with alopecia areata. The sequencing here drew on CD4+ T cells sorted from blood, taken at approximately week 36, from a patient treated with tofacitinib. The CDR3 sequence: CASSQVIGAGLQFF. CDR3 DNA sequence: TGTGCCAGCAGCCAAGTAATTGGAGCGGGATTGCAGTTCTTC.